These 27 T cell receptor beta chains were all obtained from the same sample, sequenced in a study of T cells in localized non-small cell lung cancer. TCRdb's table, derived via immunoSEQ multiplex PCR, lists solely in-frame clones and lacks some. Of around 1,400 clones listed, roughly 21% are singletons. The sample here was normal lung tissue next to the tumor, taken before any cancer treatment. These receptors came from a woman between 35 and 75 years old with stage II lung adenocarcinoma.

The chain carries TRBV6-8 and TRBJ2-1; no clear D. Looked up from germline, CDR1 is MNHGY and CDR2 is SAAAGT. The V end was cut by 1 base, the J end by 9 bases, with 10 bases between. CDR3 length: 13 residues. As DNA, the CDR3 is TGTGCCAGCAGTTACTTGGGATTGGGTGAGCAGTTCTTC. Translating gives CASSYLGLGEQFF.

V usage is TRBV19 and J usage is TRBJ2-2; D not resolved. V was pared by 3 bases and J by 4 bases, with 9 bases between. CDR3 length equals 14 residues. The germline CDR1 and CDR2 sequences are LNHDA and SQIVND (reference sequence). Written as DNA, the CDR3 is TGTGCCAGTAGTATGGTCGGAAGCACCGGGGAGCTGTTTTTT. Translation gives CASSMVGSTGELFF.

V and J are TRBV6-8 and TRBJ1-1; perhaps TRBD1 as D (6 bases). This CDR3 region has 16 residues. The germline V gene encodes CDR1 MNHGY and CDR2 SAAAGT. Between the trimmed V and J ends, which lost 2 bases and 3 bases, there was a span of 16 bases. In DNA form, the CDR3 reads TGTGCCAGCAGTTACGAGGTCGGGGGGCCCGACACTGAAGCTTTCTTT. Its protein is CASSYEVGGPDTEAFF.

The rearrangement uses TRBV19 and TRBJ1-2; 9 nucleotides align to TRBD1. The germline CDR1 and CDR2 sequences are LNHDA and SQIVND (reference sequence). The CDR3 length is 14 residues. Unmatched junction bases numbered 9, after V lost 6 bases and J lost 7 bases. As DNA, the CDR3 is TGTGCCAGTAGAACCGGGACAGGGCCTTCTGGCTACACCTTC. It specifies CASRTGTGPSGYTF.

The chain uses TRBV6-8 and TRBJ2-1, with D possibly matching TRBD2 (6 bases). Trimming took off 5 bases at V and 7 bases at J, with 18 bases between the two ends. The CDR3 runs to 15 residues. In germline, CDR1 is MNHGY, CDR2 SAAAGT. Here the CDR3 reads CASSAQGRGRNEQFF. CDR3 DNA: TGTGCCAGCAGTGCCCAAGGTCGGGGGAGAAATGAGCAGTTCTTC.

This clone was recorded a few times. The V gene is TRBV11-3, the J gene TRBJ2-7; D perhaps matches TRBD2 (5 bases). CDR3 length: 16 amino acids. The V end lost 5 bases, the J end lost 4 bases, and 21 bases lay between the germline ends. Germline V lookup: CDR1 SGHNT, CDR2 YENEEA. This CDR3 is CASSQVIGLGGYEQYF. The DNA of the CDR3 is TGTGCCAGCAGCCAAGTAATAGGGTTAGGAGGATACGAGCAGTACTTC.

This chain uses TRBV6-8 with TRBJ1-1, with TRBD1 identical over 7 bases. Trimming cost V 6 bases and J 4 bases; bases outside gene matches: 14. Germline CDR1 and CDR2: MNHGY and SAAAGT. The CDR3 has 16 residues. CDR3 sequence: CASRPNRDRVGTEAFF. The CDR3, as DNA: TGTGCCAGCAGACCGAACCGAGACAGGGTTGGCACTGAAGCTTTCTTT.

As DNA, the CDR3 is TGCGCCAGCAGCTTGATAACAGGGCGAACTGAAGCTTTCTTT. Protein sequence: CASSLITGRTEAFF. This chain connects TRBV5-1 to TRBJ1-1; weak D call: TRBD1 (6 bases). The germline CDR1 and CDR2 sequences are SGHRS and YFSETQ. The CDR3 is made up of 14 amino acids. Trimming took off 1 base at V and 5 bases at J, with 12 bases between the two ends.

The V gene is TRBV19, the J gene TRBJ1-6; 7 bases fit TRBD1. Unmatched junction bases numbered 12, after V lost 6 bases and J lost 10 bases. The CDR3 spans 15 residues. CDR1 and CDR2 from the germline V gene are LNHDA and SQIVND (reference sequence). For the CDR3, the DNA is TGTGCCAGTAGCCGCGGGACAGATAATGGCTCACCCCTCCACTTT. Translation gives CASSRGTDNGSPLHF.

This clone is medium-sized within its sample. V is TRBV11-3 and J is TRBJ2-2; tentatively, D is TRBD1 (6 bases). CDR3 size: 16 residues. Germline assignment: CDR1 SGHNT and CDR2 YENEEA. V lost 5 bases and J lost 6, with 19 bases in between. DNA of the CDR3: TGTGCCAGCAGCCAAGCCACAGGGATTAACCCCGGGGAGCTGTTTTTT. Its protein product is CASSQATGINPGELFF.

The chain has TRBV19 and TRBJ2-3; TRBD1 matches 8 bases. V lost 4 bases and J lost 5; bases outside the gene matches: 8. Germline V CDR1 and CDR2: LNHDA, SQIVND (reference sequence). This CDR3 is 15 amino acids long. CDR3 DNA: TGTGCCAGTAGTACGCTGACAGGGGTGGGAGATACGCAGTATTTT. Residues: CASSTLTGVGDTQYF.

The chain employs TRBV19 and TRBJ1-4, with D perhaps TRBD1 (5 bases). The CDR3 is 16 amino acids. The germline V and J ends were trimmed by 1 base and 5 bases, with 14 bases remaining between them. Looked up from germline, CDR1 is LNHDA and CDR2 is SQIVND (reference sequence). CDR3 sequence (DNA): TGTGCCAGTAGTATAGCGGTCGGGACGTGGAATGAAAAACTGTTTTTT. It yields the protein CASSIAVGTWNEKLFF.

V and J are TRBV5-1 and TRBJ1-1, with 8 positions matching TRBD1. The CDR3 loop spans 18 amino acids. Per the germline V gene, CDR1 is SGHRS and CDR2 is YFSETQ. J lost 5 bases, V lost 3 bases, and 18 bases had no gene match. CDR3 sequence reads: CASSYQGSRGLIRTEAFF. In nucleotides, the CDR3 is TGCGCCAGCAGCTACCAGGGGAGCAGGGGGCTAATAAGGACTGAAGCTTTCTTT. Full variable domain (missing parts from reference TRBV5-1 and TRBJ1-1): KAGVTQTPRYLIKTRGQQVTLSCSPISGHRSVSWYQQTPGQGLQFLFEYFSETQRNKGNFPGRFSGRQFSNSRSEMNVSTLELGDSALYLCASSYQGSRGLIRTEAFFGQGTRLTVV.

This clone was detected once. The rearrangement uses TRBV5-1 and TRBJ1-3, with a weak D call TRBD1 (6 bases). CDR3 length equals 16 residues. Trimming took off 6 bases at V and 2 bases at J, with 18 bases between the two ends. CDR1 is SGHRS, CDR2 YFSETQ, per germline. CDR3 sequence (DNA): TGCGCCAGCAACCCCGACCCAGGGGTAGCTGGAAACACCATATATTTT. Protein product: CASNPDPGVAGNTIYF.

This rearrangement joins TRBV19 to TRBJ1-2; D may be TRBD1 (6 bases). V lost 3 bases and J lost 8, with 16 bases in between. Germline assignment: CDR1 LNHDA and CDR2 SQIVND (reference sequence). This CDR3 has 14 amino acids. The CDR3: CASSINRIGGGYTF. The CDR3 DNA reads TGTGCCAGTAGTATCAACAGAATAGGGGGAGGCTACACCTTC. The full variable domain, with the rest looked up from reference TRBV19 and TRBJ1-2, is DGGITQSPKYLFRKEGQNVTLSCEQNLNHDAMYWYRQDPGQGLRLIYYSQIVNDFQKGDIAEGYSVSREKKESFPLTVTSAQKNPTAFYLCASSINRIGGGYTFGSGTRLTVV.

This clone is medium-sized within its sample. The CDR3 region is CARSLYRGACGNTIYF. The CDR3 DNA is TGTGCCAGAAGCTTGTACAGGGGAGCTTGTGGAAACACCATATATTTT. This sequence joins TRBV5-3 and TRBJ1-3; 7 bases align to TRBD1. Being an ORF, TRBV5-3 has a function that is uncertain. The CDR3 extends over 16 amino acids. The V and J ends lost 1 base and 3 bases, in that order; junction bases with no gene match: 7.

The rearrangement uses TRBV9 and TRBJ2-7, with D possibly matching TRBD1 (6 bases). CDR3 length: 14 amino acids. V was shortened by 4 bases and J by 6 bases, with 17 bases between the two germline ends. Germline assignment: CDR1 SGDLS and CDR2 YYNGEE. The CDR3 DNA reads TGTGCCAGCAGCATCCTGGACAGCAAAGGCGAGCAGTACTTC. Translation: CASSILDSKGEQYF. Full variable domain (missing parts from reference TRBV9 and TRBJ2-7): DSGVTQTPKHLITATGQRVTLRCSPRSGDLSVYWYQQSLDQGLQFLIQYYNGEERAKGNILERFSAQQFPDLHSELNLSSLELGDSALYFCASSILDSKGEQYFGPGTRLTVT.

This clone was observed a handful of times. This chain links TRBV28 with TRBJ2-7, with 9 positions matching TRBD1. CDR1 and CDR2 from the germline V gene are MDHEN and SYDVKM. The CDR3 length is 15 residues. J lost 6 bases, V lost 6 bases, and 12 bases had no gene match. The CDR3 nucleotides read TGTGCCAGCAGAGGACGCGGACAGGGGTGGGGCGAGCAGTACTTC. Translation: CASRGRGQGWGEQYF. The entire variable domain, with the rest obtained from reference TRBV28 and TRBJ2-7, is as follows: DVKVTQSSRYLVKRTGEKVFLECVQDMDHENMFWYRQDPGLGLRLIYFSYDVKMKEKGDIPEGYSVSREKKERFSLILESASTNQTSMYLCASRGRGQGWGEQYFGPGTRLTVT.

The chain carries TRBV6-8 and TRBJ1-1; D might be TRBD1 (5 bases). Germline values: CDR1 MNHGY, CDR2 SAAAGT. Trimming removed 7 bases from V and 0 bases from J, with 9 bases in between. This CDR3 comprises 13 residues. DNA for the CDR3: TGTGCCAGCATGGAGGGGCTGAACACTGAAGCTTTCTTT. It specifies CASMEGLNTEAFF.

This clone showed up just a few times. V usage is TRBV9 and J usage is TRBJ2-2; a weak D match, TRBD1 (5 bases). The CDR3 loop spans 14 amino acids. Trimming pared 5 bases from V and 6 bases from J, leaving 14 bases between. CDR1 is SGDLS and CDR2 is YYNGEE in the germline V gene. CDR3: CASSDQGPSGELFF. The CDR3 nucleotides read TGTGCCAGCAGTGACCAGGGCCCATCCGGGGAGCTGTTTTTT.

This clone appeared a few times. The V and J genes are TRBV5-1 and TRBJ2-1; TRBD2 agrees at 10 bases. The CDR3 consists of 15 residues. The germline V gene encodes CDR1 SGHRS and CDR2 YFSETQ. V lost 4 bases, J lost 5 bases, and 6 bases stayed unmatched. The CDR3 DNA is TGCGCCAGCAGCCCAGCGGGGGGGAAACACAATGAGCAGTTCTTC. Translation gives CASSPAGGKHNEQFF.

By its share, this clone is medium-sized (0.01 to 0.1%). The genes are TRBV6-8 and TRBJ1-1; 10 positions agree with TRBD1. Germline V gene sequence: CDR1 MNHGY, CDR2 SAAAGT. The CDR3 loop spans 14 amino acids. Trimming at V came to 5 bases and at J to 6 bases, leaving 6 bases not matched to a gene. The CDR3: CASSPGTGEPEAFF. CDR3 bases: TGTGCCAGCAGTCCTGGGACAGGGGAGCCTGAAGCTTTCTTT.

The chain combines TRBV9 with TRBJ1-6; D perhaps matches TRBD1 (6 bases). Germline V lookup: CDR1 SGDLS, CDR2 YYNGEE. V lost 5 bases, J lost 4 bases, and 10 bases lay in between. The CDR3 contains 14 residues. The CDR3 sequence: CASRGTGYNSPLHF. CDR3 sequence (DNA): TGTGCCAGCAGAGGAACAGGGTATAATTCACCCCTCCACTTT.

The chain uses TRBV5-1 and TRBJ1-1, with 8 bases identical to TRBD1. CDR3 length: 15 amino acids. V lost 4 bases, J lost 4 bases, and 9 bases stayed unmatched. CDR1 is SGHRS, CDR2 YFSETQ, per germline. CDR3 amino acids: CASSHGQGRGTEAFF. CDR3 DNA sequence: TGCGCCAGCAGCCATGGACAGGGAAGGGGCACTGAAGCTTTCTTT.

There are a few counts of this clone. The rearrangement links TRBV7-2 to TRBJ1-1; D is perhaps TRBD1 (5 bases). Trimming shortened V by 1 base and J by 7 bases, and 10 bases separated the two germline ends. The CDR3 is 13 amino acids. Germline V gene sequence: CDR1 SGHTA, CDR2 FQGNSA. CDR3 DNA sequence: TGTGCCAGCAGCTTAGGGGCAGGGTTTGAAGCTTTCTTT. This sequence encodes CASSLGAGFEAFF.

The CDR3 DNA reads as TGTGCCAGCAGCTTTAGTCCGGCCCCCGACGAGCAGTACTTC. This sequence encodes CASSFSPAPDEQYF. V and J are TRBV11-3 and TRBJ2-7; D gene unclear. CDR3 length: 14 amino acids. CDR1 is SGHNT and CDR2 is YENEEA in the germline V gene. Trimming left V 3 bases short and J 5 bases short, with 14 bases between.

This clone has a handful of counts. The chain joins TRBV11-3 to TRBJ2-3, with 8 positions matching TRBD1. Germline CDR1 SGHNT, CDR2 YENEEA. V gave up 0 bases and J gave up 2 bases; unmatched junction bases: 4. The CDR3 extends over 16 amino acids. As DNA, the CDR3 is TGTGCCAGCAGCTTAGAACCTCAGGGGGCCACAGATACGCAGTATTTT. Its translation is CASSLEPQGATDTQYF.